This TCR beta chain derives from a study of long-term antiretroviral therapy in people with HIV. Regarding the study as a whole: Dominance of pre-ART expanded clones persisted, fluctuating and often declining after ART.

Worth noting for this clone: Antigen specificity is unknown.

Runs used v3.0 of the immunoSEQ assay and were done at survey level. TCRdb's table, derived via immunoSEQ multiplex PCR, lists solely in-frame clones and lacks some. In the table there are 13,000 or so clones, over 75% of which are singletons. CDR3 length equals 13 residues. Germline-derived CDR1 and CDR2 are MNHEY and SMNVEV (reference sequence). With 5 bases removed from V and 2 bases from J, the gap between germline ends came to 9 bases. This receptor was obtained from a woman under 30 with HIV. Source: unsorted PBMCs, taken 1.3 years after starting antiretroviral therapy. The J gene is TRBJ1-2, the V gene TRBV27; D is uncertain. DNA for the CDR3: TGTGCCAGCAGTCTGAGGCGGAACTATGGCTACACCTTC. Protein: CASSLRRNYGYTF.